The T cell receptor (beta chain) under discussion was sequenced for a study of blood T cell repertoires in COVID-19. Study details: COVID-19 samples, acute and convalescent, were from the United States, Italy and Spain. PBMCs, B-cell-depleted T cells, or T cells provided the cDNA or gDNA that made up the material.

Authors' methods: Scientists estimated how many nucleated cells there were by amplifying reference gene primers. Measured with immunoSEQ multiplex PCR; TCRdb has only the in-frame clones, and not every one. V and J calls plus clone size are reproduced from that table; the DNA served to infer D and trimming. The table has approximately 94,000 clones, approximately 90% seen once. This CDR3 has 17 residues. Germline lookup yields CDR1 SGDLS and CDR2 YYNGEE. V was clipped by 4 bases and J by 4 bases; unmatched bases: 9. In its sample, this clone was seen a few times. The receptor was isolated from a man aged 45-65 years with active COVID-19. The chain carries TRBV9 and TRBJ2-2; 11 nucleotides match TRBD2. Sample: peripheral blood. The CDR3 loop is CASSRLAGGSGTGELFF. In DNA, the CDR3 is TGTGCCAGCAGCCGATTAGCGGGAGGGTCGGGCACCGGGGAGCTGTTTTTT.